This entry is about one T cell receptor beta chain. This entry comes from a study of blood T cell repertoires in COVID-19. Sequencing used immunoSEQ multiplex PCR; TCRdb keeps in-frame clones, though not all of them. There are some 190,000 clones in the sample; about 77% occur only once, and around 17% lies in the top ten. Germline assignment: CDR1 SGHDN and CDR2 FVKESK. This CDR3 region has 14 residues. V lost 0 bases and J lost 6, with 11 bases in between. This clonotype was sampled from a woman aged 45 to 65 with acute COVID-19. The chain has TRBV14 and TRBJ1-1; D is possibly TRBD1 (5 bases). Specimen: PBMCs or T cells enriched from blood (not recorded which). As DNA, the CDR3 is TGTGCCAGCAGCCAAGAGACCGGGGGAGCTGAAGCTTTCTTT. Its protein is CASSQETGGAEAFF.